The 27 T cell receptor beta chains presented below share a single source sample, sequenced in a study of blood T cell repertoires in COVID-19. Libraries were prepared by immunoSEQ multiplex PCR; TCRdb keeps only in-frame clonotypes and omits some of them. The sample yields around 130,000 clones, around 84% seen once. The sequenced sample consisted of peripheral blood. These TCRs come from a human donor in a cohort sampled during active COVID-19.

V is TRBV28 and J is TRBJ2-2, with 7 bases lining up with TRBD1. CDR1 is MDHEN, CDR2 SYDVKM, per germline. The CDR3 is 16 amino acids. V trimming: 3 bases; J trimming: 4 bases; junction bases outside the gene matches: 8. CDR3 region: CASSLPGTDSTGELFF. The DNA of the CDR3 is TGTGCCAGCAGTTTGCCCGGGACAGATAGCACCGGGGAGCTGTTTTTT.

V is TRBV12-3 or TRBV12-4 and J is TRBJ1-2, with unresolved D. Trimming stripped 2 bases from V and 4 bases from J, with 8 bases between. This CDR3 spans 13 amino acids. DNA of the CDR3: TGTGCCAGCAGTTTATGGTCGGGCTATGGCTACACCTTC. Its protein product is CASSLWSGYGYTF.

This clone has just one count. V and J are TRBV5-4 and TRBJ2-3; 9 nucleotides agree with TRBD1. There are 16 residues in the CDR3. Trimming took 6 bases from V and 0 from J; bases not matched to a gene: 8. Germline values: CDR1 SGHNT, CDR2 YYREEE (reference sequence). The CDR3 loop is CASNDWTGVSTDTQYF. Written as DNA, the CDR3 is TGTGCCAGCAATGACTGGACAGGGGTCAGCACAGATACGCAGTATTTT.

V and J are TRBV7-3 and TRBJ2-2, with TRBD1 matching 8 bases. The CDR3 consists of 13 residues. V was clipped by 4 bases and J by 6 bases; unmatched bases: 1. The germline gives CDR1 SGHTA, CDR2 FQGTGA. This chain's CDR3 is CASSSTGAGELFF. DNA of the CDR3: TGTGCCAGCAGCTCGACAGGGGCCGGGGAGCTGTTTTTT.

This clone was seen only once. The chain couples TRBV5-1 to TRBJ1-5, with 8 bases lining up with TRBD1. CDR3 length: 14 amino acids. J lost 3 bases, V lost 4 bases, and 3 bases had no gene match. Germline-derived CDR1 and CDR2 are SGHRS and YFSETQ. The CDR3 DNA follows: TGCGCCAGCAGCCTGGGACAGGACAATCAGCCCCAGCATTTT. This translates into CASSLGQDNQPQHF.

The chain carries TRBV11-2 and TRBJ1-1; D gene unclear. Germline-derived CDR1 and CDR2 are SGHAT and FQNNGV. The CDR3 spans 13 residues. With 5 bases removed from V and 4 bases from J, the gap between germline ends came to 11 bases. DNA of the CDR3: TGTGCCAGCAGCCATCCTAGGCCCACTGAAGCTTTCTTT. It yields the protein CASSHPRPTEAFF.

J is TRBJ1-1 and V is TRBV6-6; the match to TRBD1 covers 9 bases. From germline, CDR1 is MNHNY and CDR2 SVGAGI (reference sequence). The CDR3 runs to 15 residues. The trim removed 5 bases at V and 5 bases at J, leaving 9 bases unmatched. CDR3 DNA: TGTGCCAGCAGTGGAGCCGACAGGGGGGTGACTGAAGCTTTCTTT. Translating it yields CASSGADRGVTEAFF.

This chain links TRBV7-3 with TRBJ2-2; 14 bases match TRBD2. The CDR3 is made up of 17 amino acids. Germline V gene sequence: CDR1 SGHTA, CDR2 FQGTGA. V was clipped by 0 bases and J by 7 bases; unmatched bases: 4. The CDR3 loop reads CASSLTGLAGAVGELFF. Here the CDR3 DNA reads TGTGCCAGCAGCTTAACGGGACTAGCGGGAGCGGTCGGGGAGCTGTTTTTT.

Written as DNA, the CDR3 is TGTGCCAGCAGCCAAGATCCCAGCGGGAGCACAGATACGCAGTATTTT. It translates to CASSQDPSGSTDTQYF. The chain recombines TRBV4-2 with TRBJ2-3, with a tentative D call TRBD2 (6 bases). The germline gives CDR1 LGHNA, CDR2 YNFKEQ. The CDR3 has 16 amino acids. Trimming stripped 0 bases from V and 0 bases from J, with 10 bases between.

The CDR3 DNA reads TGTGCCAGCAGCTTGCCAGGGGGCGGCAAGGAGACCCAGTACTTC. This encodes CASSLPGGGKETQYF. The chain couples TRBV5-8 to TRBJ2-5, with 8 bases that match TRBD1. The junction had 7 bases not matched to a gene; V was cut back by 1 base and J by 5 bases. The CDR3 is 15 residues long. Looked up from germline, CDR1 is SGHTS and CDR2 is YDEGEE. Using reference TRBV5-8 and TRBJ2-5 for the parts outside the CDR3, the full variable domain is EAGVTQSPTHLIKTRGQQATLRCSPISGHTSVYWYQQALGLGLQFLLWYDEGEERNRGNFPPRFSGRQFPNYSSELNVNALELEDSALYLCASSLPGGGKETQYFGPGTRLLVL.

The CDR3 protein is CAISETLILTGQGAGGNTDTQYF. In DNA form, the CDR3 reads TGTGCCATCAGCGAAACCCTTATCCTCACCGGACAGGGGGCCGGAGGGAACACAGATACGCAGTATTTT. The chain combines TRBV10-3 with TRBJ2-3; 11 bases match TRBD1. The CDR3 is 23 amino acids. The germline V gene encodes CDR1 ENHRY and CDR2 SYGVKD. Trimming took 6 bases from V and 2 from J; bases not matched to a gene: 28.

The chain recombines TRBV7-9 with TRBJ1-2; 10 bases line up with TRBD1. V dropped 4 bases and J dropped 5; count of bases not matched to a gene: 7. The CDR3 runs 15 residues. Looked up from germline, CDR1 is SEHNR and CDR2 is FQNEAQ (reference sequence). DNA for the CDR3: TGTGCCAGCAGCTCCCTGTCGGGACAGGGGTATGGCTACACCTTC. Protein sequence: CASSSLSGQGYGYTF.

This clone is a singleton in its sample. The gene calls are TRBV28 and TRBJ2-5; a possible D gene is TRBD1 (5 bases). The CDR3 length is 13 residues. CDR1 is MDHEN, CDR2 SYDVKM, per germline. V was cut by 3 bases and J by 5 bases, with 10 bases left in between. CDR3 coding DNA: TGTGCCAGCAGTTTTCAGGGATTCGAGACCCAGTACTTC. Protein: CASSFQGFETQYF.

This chain links TRBV10-3 with TRBJ1-5; 10 bases are shared with TRBD1. The germline CDR1 and CDR2 sequences are ENHRY and SYGVKD. Trimming took 4 bases from V and 5 from J; bases not matched to a gene: 2. The CDR3 sequence is 14 residues long. The chain's CDR3 is CAISAGQGDQPQHF. The CDR3 nucleotides read TGTGCCATCAGTGCCGGACAGGGGGATCAGCCCCAGCATTTT.

Points on this clone: The junction departs from the called germline gene at one end, perhaps through a read error. The V gene is TRBV19, the J gene TRBJ2-7; TRBD2 matches 11 bases. Germline CDR1 reads LNHDA; CDR2 reads SQIVND (reference sequence). The CDR3 runs 14 residues. CDR3 protein: CASSIEETTSGTHF. In DNA form, the CDR3 reads TGTGCCAGTAGTATAGAGGAAACGACTAGCGGGACCCACTTC. Using reference TRBV19 and TRBJ2-7 for the parts outside the CDR3, the full variable domain is DGGITQSPKYLFRKEGQNVTLSCEQNLNHDAMYWYRQDPGQGLRLIYYSQIVNDFQKGDIAEGYSVSREKKESFPLTVTSAQKNPTAFYLCASSIEETTSGTHFGPGTRLTVT.

The rearrangement links TRBV28 to TRBJ2-7; tentatively, D is TRBD1 (6 bases). CDR3 size: 15 residues. V dropped 1 base and J dropped 0 bases, with 10 bases sitting between them. The V gene's germline CDR1 is MDHEN and CDR2 SYDVKM. In DNA, the CDR3 is TGTGCCAGCAGTTTATCGGGCAGGGGCTCCTACGAGCAGTACTTC. Translation: CASSLSGRGSYEQYF.

This chain links TRBV27 with TRBJ1-4, with D maybe TRBD1 (6 bases). The CDR3 sequence is 13 residues long. Germline-derived CDR1 and CDR2 are MNHEY and SMNVEV (reference sequence). The V end was cut by 6 bases, the J end by 10 bases, with 15 bases between. In DNA, the CDR3 is TGTGCCAGCAGCCCCGGGACACAGAGAAAACTGTTTTTT. Protein: CASSPGTQRKLFF.

The chain's CDR3 is CASSFSRDYTDTQYF. In nucleotides, the CDR3 is TGCGCCAGCAGCTTTTCCCGGGACTACACAGATACGCAGTATTTT. The rearrangement joins TRBV5-1 to TRBJ2-3, with 7 bases fitting TRBD2. The V segment lost 2 bases and the J segment 2 bases; nucleotides outside the gene matches: 5. The germline V gene encodes CDR1 SGHRS and CDR2 YFSETQ. The CDR3 runs to 15 residues.

J is TRBJ2-5 and V is TRBV4-1; 9 bases agree with TRBD2. Losses at the gene ends were 3 bases for V and 5 bases for J; bases not matched to a gene: 7. Germline assignment: CDR1 MGHRA and CDR2 YSYEKL. There are 15 residues in the CDR3. As DNA, the CDR3 is TGCGCCAGCAGCCAGACGGGACTAGCAGGGGAGACCCAGTACTTC. Protein sequence: CASSQTGLAGETQYF.

The V call is TRBV2, the J call TRBJ2-3, with 8 positions matching TRBD1. The CDR3 sequence is 15 residues long. Germline-derived CDR1 and CDR2 are SNHLY and FYNNEI. Trimming removed 7 bases from V and 4 bases from J; junction bases left unmatched: 10. The CDR3 coding sequence is TGTGCCAGCATACGCCGAGGACAGGGTTCAGATACGCAGTATTTT. This encodes CASIRRGQGSDTQYF.

This clone was observed once. The genes are TRBV2 and TRBJ2-7; D is possibly TRBD1 (6 bases). Trimming took 6 bases from V and 4 from J, leaving 16 bases between them. The CDR3 covers 14 residues. The germline gives CDR1 SNHLY, CDR2 FYNNEI. This chain's CDR3 is CASSQGFGTYEQYF. The CDR3 DNA sequence: TGTGCCAGCAGCCAGGGGTTCGGGACATACGAGCAGTACTTC. The whole variable domain, remainder taken from reference TRBV2 and TRBJ2-7, is EPEVTQTPSHQVTQMGQEVILRCVPISNHLYFYWYRQILGQKVEFLVSFYNNEISEKSEIFDDQFSVERPDGSNFTLKIRSTKLEDSAMYFCASSQGFGTYEQYFGPGTRLTVT.

This chain links TRBV6-1 with TRBJ1-4; D perhaps matches TRBD1 (5 bases). The CDR3 has 15 residues. The V gene lost 2 bases and the J gene lost 5 bases, with 12 bases spanning the gap. Looked up from germline, CDR1 is MNHNS and CDR2 is SASEGT. CDR3 amino acids: CASSEMGQGNEKLFF. CDR3 nucleotide sequence: TGTGCCAGCAGTGAAATGGGGCAGGGAAATGAAAAACTGTTTTTT.

This clone occurred once. The chain uses TRBV7-9 and TRBJ2-2; 9 positions match TRBD2. Losses at the gene ends were 5 bases for V and 2 bases for J; bases not matched to a gene: 6. CDR3 length: 16 amino acids. Germline loops: CDR1 SEHNR, CDR2 FQNEAQ (reference sequence). In DNA form, the CDR3 reads TGTGCCAGCAGCGCCGGACTAGCGACCAACACCGGGGAGCTGTTTTTT. Amino acid sequence: CASSAGLATNTGELFF. Complete variable domain (other parts from reference TRBV7-9 and TRBJ2-2): DTGVSQNPRHKITKRGQNVTFRCDPISEHNRLYWYRQTLGQGPEFLTYFQNEAQLEKSRLLSDRFSAERPKGSFSTLEIQRTEQGDSAMYLCASSAGLATNTGELFFGEGSRLTVL.

The chain couples TRBV19 to TRBJ2-2; D perhaps matches TRBD1 (7 bases). Germline V CDR1 and CDR2: LNHDA, SQIVND (reference sequence). V gave up 6 bases and J gave up 4 bases, with 18 bases separating them. This CDR3 contains 16 residues. The CDR3 loop reads CASSGGTAITTGELFF. CDR3 bases: TGTGCCAGTAGCGGAGGGACAGCCATAACCACCGGGGAGCTGTTTTTT.

CDR3 DNA: TGTGCCAGCAGTTTGTTGGGGCACAGTGAAAAACTGTTTTTT. This codes for CASSLLGHSEKLFF. The J gene is TRBJ1-4, the V gene TRBV28; possible D gene TRBD1, 5 bases. CDR3 length equals 14 residues. The germline V and J ends were trimmed by 3 bases and 7 bases, with 12 bases remaining between them. CDR1 is MDHEN and CDR2 is SYDVKM in the germline V gene.

The chain joins TRBV5-1 to TRBJ2-7; 7 nucleotides agree with TRBD2. With 1 base clipped from V and 6 bases from J, the junction kept 7 bases outside the gene matches. The CDR3 has 14 amino acids. Looked up from germline, CDR1 is SGHRS and CDR2 is YFSETQ. CDR3 nucleotide sequence: TGCGCCAGCAGCTTGAGCGGGACGGTCCGCGAGCAGTACTTC. As protein: CASSLSGTVREQYF.

This clone was observed once. V is TRBV2 and J is TRBJ2-1; TRBD2 matches at 8 bases. The trim removed 8 bases at V and 7 bases at J, leaving 10 bases unmatched. Germline CDR1 SNHLY, CDR2 FYNNEI. This CDR3 region has 14 residues. CDR3 sequence: CASRWAGGRNEQFF. The CDR3 region has the DNA TGTGCCAGCCGCTGGGCGGGAGGAAGGAATGAGCAGTTCTTC.